This T cell receptor (beta chain) originates from a study of CD8 T cells in ankylosing spondylitis. Study-level results: The disease-linked clones had a CD8+ phenotype and low blood frequencies. Matched ankylosing spondylitis synovial fluid reportedly contained a significantly enriched population of disease-linked clones.

V gave up 1 base and J gave up 7 bases, with 11 bases separating them. Germline V gene sequence: CDR1 DFQATT, CDR2 SNEGSKA (reference sequence). The CDR3 has 13 residues. This clonotype was counted a few times. Its antigen is currently unknown. TCRdb reprocessed the 5' RACE reads with MiXCR, giving one entry per CDR3 protein. The table lists a few hundred thousand distinct CDR3 sequences, around 10% of them singletons. The source material was blood, either unsorted or a sorted T cell fraction (not recorded which). The chain employs TRBV20-1 and TRBJ2-1, with D possibly matching TRBD1 (6 bases). This TCR was sampled from a male donor with ankylosing spondylitis or in good health (not recorded which). Here the CDR3 DNA reads TGCAGTGCTAGAGCTGGCAGGGGAAATGAGCAGTTCTTC. Its translation: CSARAGRGNEQFF.